The clone carrying this TCR beta chain came up many times. The record originates from a study of spatial heterogeneity in lung cancer. TCRdb reprocessed the 5' RACE reads with MiXCR, giving one entry per CDR3 protein. The repertoire consists of some 11,000 distinct CDR3 sequences, with approximately 15% occurring once and the leading ten covering roughly 2.6%. Time point defined: sample taken at primary tumor resection. Unsorted samples of tumor, nontumor lung or frozen PBMC had their whole RNA sequenced. CDR1 and CDR2 (germline): SGHVS, FNYEAQ. The CDR3 contains 16 residues. J lost 9 bases, V lost 2 bases, and 12 bases had no gene match.

This TCR was recovered from a female donor with early-stage non-small cell lung cancer. The chain is built from TRBV7-6 and TRBJ2-3, with TRBD2 identical over 9 bases. The input for sequencing was PBMCs, taken at surgery. Here the CDR3 DNA reads TGTGCCAGCAGCTTACGTAGCGGGGGCCCTGGTGTCACGCAGTATTTT. It codes for CASSLRSGGPGVTQYF.